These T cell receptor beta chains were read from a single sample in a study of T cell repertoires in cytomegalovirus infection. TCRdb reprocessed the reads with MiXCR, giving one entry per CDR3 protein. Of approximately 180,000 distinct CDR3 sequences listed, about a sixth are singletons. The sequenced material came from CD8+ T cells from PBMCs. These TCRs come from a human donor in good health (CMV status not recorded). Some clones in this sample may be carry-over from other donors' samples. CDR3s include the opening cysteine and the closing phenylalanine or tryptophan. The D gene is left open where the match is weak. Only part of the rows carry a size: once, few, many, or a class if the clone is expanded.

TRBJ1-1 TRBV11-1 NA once CASRGMDSGTEAFF TGTGCCAGCAGAGGCATGGATTCCGGCACTGAAGCTTTCTTT
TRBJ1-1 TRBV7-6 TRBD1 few CASSSSQGSNTEAFF TGTGCCAGCAGCTCATCACAGGGGTCCAACACTGAAGCTTTCTTT
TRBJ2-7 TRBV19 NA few CASSIQGPPYEQYF TGTGCCAGTAGTATCCAGGGGCCACCCTACGAGCAGTACTTC
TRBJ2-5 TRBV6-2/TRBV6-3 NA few CASSSEGRETQYF TGTGCCAGCAGTTCCGAAGGGAGGGAGACCCAGTACTTC
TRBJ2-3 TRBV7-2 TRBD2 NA CASSLGHTSGTDTQYF TGTGCCAGCAGCTTAGGCCATACTAGCGGAACAGATACGCAGTATTTT
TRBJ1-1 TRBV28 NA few CASSSYDRPLEAFF TGTGCCAGCAGTTCATACGACAGGCCGCTTGAAGCTTTCTTT
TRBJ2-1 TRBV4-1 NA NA CASSQVGYQFF TGCGCCAGCAGCCAAGTGGGTTATCAGTTCTTC
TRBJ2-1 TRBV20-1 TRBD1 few CSAWLMGQAYNEQFF TGCAGTGCCTGGCTGATGGGACAGGCCTACAATGAGCAGTTCTTC
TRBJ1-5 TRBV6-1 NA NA CAIHPGPGHNRAQHF TGTGCCATCCACCCAGGTCCAGGTCACAATCGAGCCCAGCATTTT
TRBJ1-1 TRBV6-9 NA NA CAREEGLNTEAFF TGTGCCAGAGAGGAGGGCCTCAACACTGAAGCTTTCTTT
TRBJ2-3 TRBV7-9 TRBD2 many CASSLGAGRTDTQYF TGTGCCAGCAGCTTAGGAGCGGGGAGGACAGATACGCAGTATTTT
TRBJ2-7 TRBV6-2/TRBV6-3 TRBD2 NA CASIEGHSGLGTGEQYF TGTGCCAGCATAGAGGGCCATTCGGGACTAGGGACGGGCGAGCAGTACTTC
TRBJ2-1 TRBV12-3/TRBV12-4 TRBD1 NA CASSPTSGQVF TGTGCCAGCAGTCCCACCAGCGGACAGGTGTTC
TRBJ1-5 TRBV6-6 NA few CASSYWGDQPQHF TGTGCCAGCAGTTACTGGGGGGATCAGCCCCAGCATTTT
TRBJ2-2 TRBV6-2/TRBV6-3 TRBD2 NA CASVLAGNTGELFF TGTGCCAGCGTCCTAGCGGGCAACACCGGGGAGCTGTTTTTT
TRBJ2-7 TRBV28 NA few CASSLFKAPTYEQYF TGTGCCAGCAGTTTATTTAAGGCCCCTACCTACGAGCAGTACTTC
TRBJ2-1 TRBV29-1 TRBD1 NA CSALGTGRYNEQFF TGCAGCGCCCTCGGGACAGGCCGCTACAATGAGCAGTTCTTC
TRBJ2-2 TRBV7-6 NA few CASSPGTPNTGELFF TGTGCCAGCAGTCCCGGGACTCCGAACACCGGGGAGCTGTTTTTT
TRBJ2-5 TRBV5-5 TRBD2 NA CASRRGLAGDTETQYF TGTGCCAGCAGAAGGGGACTAGCGGGGGATACAGAGACCCAGTACTTC
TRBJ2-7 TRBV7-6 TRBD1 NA CASSSRQGMAYEQYF TGTGCCAGCAGCTCCAGACAGGGGATGGCCTACGAGCAGTACTTC
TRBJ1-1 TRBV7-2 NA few CASSLENIGAGNTEAFF TGTGCCAGCAGCTTAGAAAATATTGGCGCCGGGAACACTGAAGCTTTCTTT
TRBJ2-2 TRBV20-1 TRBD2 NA CSARSGLAPAPGELFF TGCAGTGCTAGATCGGGACTAGCCCCAGCACCAGGGGAGCTGTTTTTT
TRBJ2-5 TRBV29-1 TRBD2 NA CSVEDLSGGGETQYF TGCAGCGTTGAAGACCTTAGCGGGGGGGGTGAGACCCAGTACTTC
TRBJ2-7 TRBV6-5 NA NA CASSSQLLGVHEQYF TGTGCCAGCAGTTCCCAGCTATTGGGGGTCCACGAGCAGTACTTC
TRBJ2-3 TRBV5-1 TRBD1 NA CASSLSGGQYTDTQYF TGCGCCAGCAGCTTGTCAGGGGGCCAATACACAGATACGCAGTATTTT
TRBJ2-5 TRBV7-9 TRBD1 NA CASIQPGDRGVGVSETQYF TGTGCCAGCATCCAGCCCGGGGACAGGGGCGTCGGAGTATCAGAGACCCAGTACTTC
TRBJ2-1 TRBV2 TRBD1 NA CASSVDGRGNNEQFF TGTGCCAGCAGTGTGGATGGCAGGGGGAACAATGAGCAGTTCTTC
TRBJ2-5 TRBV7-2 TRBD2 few CASSRTGTSGGYGETQYF TGTGCCAGCAGCCGAACCGGGACTAGCGGGGGGTACGGGGAGACCCAGTACTTC
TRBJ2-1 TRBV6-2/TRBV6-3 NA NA CASSYRSPSPQFF TGTGCCAGCAGTTACAGATCGCCTTCCCCACAGTTCTTC
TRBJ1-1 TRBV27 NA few CASSFRNISNTEAFF TGTGCCAGCAGTTTTAGGAACATCTCGAACACTGAAGCTTTCTTT
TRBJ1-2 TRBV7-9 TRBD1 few CASSLEGQGDYGYTF TGTGCCAGCAGCTTAGAAGGACAGGGGGACTATGGCTACACCTTC
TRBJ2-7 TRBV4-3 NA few CASSQAWPGAPYEQYF TGCGCCAGCAGCCAAGCCTGGCCAGGGGCTCCCTACGAGCAGTACTTC
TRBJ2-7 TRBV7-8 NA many CASSLVDSYEQYF TGTGCCAGCAGCTTAGTGGACAGCTACGAGCAGTACTTC